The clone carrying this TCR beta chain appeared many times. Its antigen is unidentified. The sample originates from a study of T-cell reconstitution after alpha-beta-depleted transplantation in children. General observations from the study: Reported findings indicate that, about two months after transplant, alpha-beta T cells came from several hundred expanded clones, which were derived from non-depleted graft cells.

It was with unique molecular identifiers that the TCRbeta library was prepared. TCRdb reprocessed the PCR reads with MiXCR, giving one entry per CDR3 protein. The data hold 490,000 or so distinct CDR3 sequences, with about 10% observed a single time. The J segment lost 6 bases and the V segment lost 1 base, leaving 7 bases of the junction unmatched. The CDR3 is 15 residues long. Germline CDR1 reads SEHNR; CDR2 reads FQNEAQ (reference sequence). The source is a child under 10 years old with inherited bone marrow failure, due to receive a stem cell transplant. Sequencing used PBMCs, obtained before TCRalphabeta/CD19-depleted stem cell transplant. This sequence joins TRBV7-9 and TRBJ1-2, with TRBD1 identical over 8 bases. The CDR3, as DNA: TGTGCCAGCAGCTTAGTTGGCAGGGGGCTTGATGGCTACACCTTC. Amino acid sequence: CASSLVGRGLDGYTF.